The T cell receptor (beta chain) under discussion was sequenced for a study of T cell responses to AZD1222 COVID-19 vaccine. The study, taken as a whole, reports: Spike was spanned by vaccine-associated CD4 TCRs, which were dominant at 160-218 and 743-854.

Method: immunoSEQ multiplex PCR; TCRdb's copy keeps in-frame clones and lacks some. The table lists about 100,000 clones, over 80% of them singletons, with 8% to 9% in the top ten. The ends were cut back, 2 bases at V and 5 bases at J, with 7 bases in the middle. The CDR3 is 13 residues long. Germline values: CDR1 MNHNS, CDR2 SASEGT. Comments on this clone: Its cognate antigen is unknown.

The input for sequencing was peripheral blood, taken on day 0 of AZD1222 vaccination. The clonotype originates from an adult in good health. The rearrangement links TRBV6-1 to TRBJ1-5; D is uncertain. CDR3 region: CASSEYGDQPQHF. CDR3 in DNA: TGTGCCAGCAGTGAATACGGAGATCAGCCCCAGCATTTT.